This passage covers 10 T cell receptor beta chains from one sample sequenced in a study of T cell responses to AZD1222 COVID-19 vaccine. Generated by immunoSEQ multiplex PCR, the TCRdb table keeps only in-frame clones and is missing some. Of 150,000 to 200,000 clones listed, around nine tenths are singletons. The input for sequencing was peripheral blood, taken on day 0 of AZD1222 vaccination. These receptors came from an adult in good health.

The J gene is TRBJ1-1, the V gene TRBV14; 7 positions match TRBD1. The CDR3 has 15 residues. The junction had 5 bases not matched to a gene; V was cut back by 1 base and J by 3 bases. Germline V gives CDR1 SGHDN, CDR2 FVKESK. In nucleotides, the CDR3 is TGTGCCAGCAGCCAAGTGCAGGGGGAGTACACTGAAGCTTTCTTT. Encoded protein: CASSQVQGEYTEAFF.

The rearrangement links TRBV18 to TRBJ1-1; 10 bases agree with TRBD1. The V gene end was trimmed by 4 bases and the J gene end by 5 bases; junction bases not matched to a gene: 7. Germline V gene data show CDR1 as KGHSH and CDR2 as LQKENI. The CDR3 is 15 amino acids. CDR3 protein: CASSLGQGGETEAFF. CDR3 sequence (DNA): TGTGCCAGCTCACTTGGACAGGGGGGAGAGACTGAAGCTTTCTTT. The variable domain in full, completed from reference TRBV18 and TRBJ1-1, reads NAGVMQNPRHLVRRRGQEARLRCSPMKGHSHVYWYRQLPEEGLKFMVYLQKENIIDESGMPKERFSAEFPKEGPSILRIQQVVRGDSAAYFCASSLGQGGETEAFFGQGTRLTVV.

The chain joins TRBV18 to TRBJ2-1; 9 positions agree with TRBD2. Germline V lookup: CDR1 KGHSH, CDR2 LQKENI. The CDR3 runs to 15 residues. Trimming removed 5 bases from V and 9 bases from J; junction bases left unmatched: 11. CDR3: CASSALAGEVREQFF. In DNA form, the CDR3 reads TGTGCCAGCTCAGCTTTAGCGGGAGAGGTACGTGAGCAGTTCTTC.

This chain joins TRBV6-1 and TRBJ2-7; D is perhaps TRBD2 (7 bases). The CDR3 covers 19 residues. V shed 2 bases and J shed 4 bases, with 27 bases lying between them. Germline V gives CDR1 MNHNS, CDR2 SASEGT. The CDR3 DNA is TGTGCCAGCAGTGAAAGTCGGGAAGGGGGGAGGGCCTTCCGGTACGAGCAGTACTTC. Translating gives CASSESREGGRAFRYEQYF.

The gene calls are TRBV7-2 and TRBJ2-1; D is undetermined. Per the germline V gene, CDR1 is SGHTA and CDR2 is FQGNSA. V was pared by 1 base and J by 6 bases, with 13 bases between. This CDR3 is built from 15 residues. DNA of the CDR3: TGTGCCAGCAGCTTAGATGGGTTAGGGCCCAATGAGCAGTTCTTC. Encoded protein: CASSLDGLGPNEQFF.

The CDR3 is CASSQRGLAVEADTQYF. The CDR3 nucleotides read TGCGCCAGCAGCCAACGAGGACTAGCGGTAGAGGCAGATACGCAGTATTTT. The rearrangement joins TRBV4-1 to TRBJ2-3; 10 nucleotides align to TRBD2. Germline V gene data show CDR1 as MGHRA and CDR2 as YSYEKL. CDR3 length: 17 amino acids. Trimming took 2 bases from V and 4 from J; bases not matched to a gene: 9.

The chain links TRBV18 to TRBJ2-2; TRBD2 aligns across 10 bases. V shed 3 bases, J shed 7 bases, and the junction held 2 bases outside the gene matches. The CDR3 length is 14 residues. Germline CDR1 is KGHSH and CDR2 is LQKENI. The chain's CDR3 is CASSPGTSDGELFF. The CDR3 DNA sequence: TGTGCCAGCTCACCCGGGACTAGCGACGGGGAGCTGTTTTTT.

This clone was recorded once. The chain is built from TRBV7-7 and TRBJ2-2; D could derive from TRBD1 or TRBD2 (6 bases each). CDR1 SSHAT and CDR2 FNYEAQ come from the germline V gene (reference sequence). The ends were cut back, 5 bases at V and 7 bases at J, with 14 bases in the middle. This CDR3 has 14 amino acids. DNA of the CDR3: TGTGCCAGCAGCCCCGAGGGGGGAGTCGGGGAGCTGTTTTTT. Its translation: CASSPEGGVGELFF. The full variable domain, in which reference TRBV7-7 and TRBJ2-2 provide the parts outside the CDR3, is GAGVSQSPRYKVTKRGQDVTLRCDPISSHATLYWYQQALGQGPEFLTYFNYEAQPDKSGLPSDRFSAERPEGSISTLTIQRTEQRDSAMYRCASSPEGGVGELFFGEGSRLTVL.

This clone was seen only once. This chain joins TRBV7-2 and TRBJ1-1; a weak D match, TRBD1 (5 bases). The CDR3 contains 16 residues. The germline V gene has CDR1 SGHTA and CDR2 FQGNSA. With 2 bases removed from V and 3 bases from J, the gap between germline ends came to 16 bases. CDR3: CASSLLGDRGDTEAFF. The CDR3 nucleotides are TGTGCCAGCAGCTTACTCGGGGACCGCGGGGACACTGAAGCTTTCTTT.

The chain joins TRBV10-2 to TRBJ2-1; TRBD1 might be the D (7 bases). From germline, CDR1 is WSHSY and CDR2 SAAADI. The CDR3 runs 15 residues. V was cut by 1 base and J by 9 bases, with 16 bases left in between. Written as DNA, the CDR3 is TGCGCCAGCAGTGAGTATGGAGGGGGCTCGGGTGAGCAGTTCTTC. Translated: CASSEYGGGSGEQFF.